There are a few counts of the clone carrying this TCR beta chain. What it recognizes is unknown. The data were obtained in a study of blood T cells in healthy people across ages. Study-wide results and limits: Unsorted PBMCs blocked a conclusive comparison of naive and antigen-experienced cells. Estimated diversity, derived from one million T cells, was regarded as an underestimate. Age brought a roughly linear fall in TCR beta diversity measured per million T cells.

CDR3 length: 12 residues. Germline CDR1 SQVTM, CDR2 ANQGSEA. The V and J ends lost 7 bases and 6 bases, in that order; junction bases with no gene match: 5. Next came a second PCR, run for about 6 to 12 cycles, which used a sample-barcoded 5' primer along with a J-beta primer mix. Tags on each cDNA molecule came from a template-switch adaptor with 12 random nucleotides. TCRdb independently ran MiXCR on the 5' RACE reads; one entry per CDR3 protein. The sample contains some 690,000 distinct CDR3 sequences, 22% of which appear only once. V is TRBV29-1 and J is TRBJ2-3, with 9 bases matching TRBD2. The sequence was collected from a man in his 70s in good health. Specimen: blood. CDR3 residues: CSGSGRPDTQYF. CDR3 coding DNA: TGCAGCGGAAGCGGGAGGCCGGATACGCAGTATTTT.